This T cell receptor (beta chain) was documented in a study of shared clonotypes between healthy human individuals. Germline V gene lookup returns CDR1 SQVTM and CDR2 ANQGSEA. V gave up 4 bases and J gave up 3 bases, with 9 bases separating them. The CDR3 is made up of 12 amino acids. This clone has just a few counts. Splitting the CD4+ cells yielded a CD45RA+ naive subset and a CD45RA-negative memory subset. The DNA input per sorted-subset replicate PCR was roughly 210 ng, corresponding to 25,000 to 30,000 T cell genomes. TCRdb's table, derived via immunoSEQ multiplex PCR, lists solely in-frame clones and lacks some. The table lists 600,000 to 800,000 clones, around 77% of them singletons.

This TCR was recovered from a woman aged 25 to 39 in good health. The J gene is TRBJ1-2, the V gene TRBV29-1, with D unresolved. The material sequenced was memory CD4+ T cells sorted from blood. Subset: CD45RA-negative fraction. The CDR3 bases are TGCAGCGTTGTGGCGGATTACTATGGCTACACCTTC. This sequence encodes CSVVADYYGYTF.